This entry lists 21 T cell receptor beta chains sequenced from one sample in a study of control samples from healthy donors and cancer patients. Only in-frame clones appear in the TCRdb table, and some are missing; sequencing was by immunoSEQ multiplex PCR. The sample holds 95,000 to 150,000 clones; around 87% are singletons and the top ten take 2.9%. The sample taken for sequencing was blood. The receptors were sampled from a man aged 55-75 years in good health.

The chain links TRBV4-3 to TRBJ1-2; D gene unclear. CDR1 is LGHNA and CDR2 is YSLEER in the germline V gene. This CDR3 has 15 residues. V gave up 0 bases and J gave up 8 bases, with 16 bases separating them. CDR3 sequence: CASSQESRPMWGYTF. CDR3 in DNA: TGCGCCAGCAGCCAAGAGAGTAGGCCAATGTGGGGCTACACCTTC.

This clone was detected a few times. The V gene is TRBV24-1, the J gene TRBJ1-2; D gene uncertain. CDR1 and CDR2 from the germline V gene are KGHDR and SFDVKD. This CDR3 spans 13 amino acids. The germline V and J ends were trimmed by 2 bases and 5 bases, with 8 bases remaining between them. The CDR3 DNA is TGTGCCACCAGTGATTCGTTGGATTATGGCTACACCTTC. It is translated as CATSDSLDYGYTF.

The CDR3 loop reads CASSLLGYEQYF. CDR3 coding DNA: TGTGCCAGCAGTTTACTGGGCTACGAGCAGTACTTC. The chain couples TRBV28 to TRBJ2-7; D is uncertain. Germline V CDR1 and CDR2: MDHEN, SYDVKM. The CDR3 has 12 residues. Trimming took off 2 bases at V and 3 bases at J, with 5 bases between the two ends.

The chain employs TRBV7-9 and TRBJ2-5; 7 positions agree with TRBD1. This CDR3 spans 16 amino acids. Germline trimming cut 1 base from V and 1 base from J; bases unmatched to any gene: 6. In germline, CDR1 is SEHNR, CDR2 FQNEAQ (reference sequence). In DNA, the CDR3 is TGTGCCAGCAGCTTAGGCCCCGGGACAGCCCAAGAGACCCAGTACTTC. Amino acid sequence: CASSLGPGTAQETQYF.

The table lists this clone with a count of one. The chain recombines TRBV7-2 with TRBJ2-6; D is unresolved. V was shortened by 5 bases and J by 0 bases, with 5 bases between the two germline ends. The CDR3 has 14 amino acids. Germline-derived CDR1 and CDR2 are SGHTA and FQGNSA. The CDR3 DNA reads as TGTGCCAGCAGCATAACCTCTGGGGCCAACGTCCTGACTTTC. Protein sequence: CASSITSGANVLTF.

V is TRBV28 and J is TRBJ2-3; a weak D match, TRBD1 (5 bases). CDR1 and CDR2 (germline): MDHEN, SYDVKM. The germline V and J ends were trimmed by 7 bases and 0 bases, with 11 bases remaining between them. The CDR3 consists of 14 residues. CDR3 sequence: CASKLAGSTDTQYF. The DNA of the CDR3 is TGTGCCAGCAAGTTGGCAGGGAGCACAGATACGCAGTATTTT.

The chain has TRBV6-5 and TRBJ1-4, with 7 bases aligning to TRBD1. The V gene's germline CDR1 is MNHEY and CDR2 SVGAGI. CDR3 length: 15 amino acids. V lost 6 bases to trimming and J lost 8 bases; unmatched junction nucleotides: 12. CDR3 amino acids: CASRGGGGGREKLFF. The DNA for the CDR3 is TGTGCCAGCAGGGGAGGGGGCGGAGGGAGAGAAAAACTGTTTTTT.

With regard to this clone: Other DNA sequences in this specimen translate into the identical CDR3. The gene calls are TRBV3-1 (or the pseudogene TRBV3-2) and TRBJ1-5, with D uncertain. The V end was cut by 0 bases, the J end by 1 base, with 10 bases between. This CDR3 is 16 amino acids long. Germline V gives CDR1 LGHDT, CDR2 YNNKEL (reference sequence). The CDR3 coding sequence is TGTGCCAGCAGCCAAGATTCGGGGTCGAGCAATCAGCCCCAGCATTTT. Encoded protein: CASSQDSGSSNQPQHF.

The rearrangement links TRBV5-1 to TRBJ1-2, with 9 bases fitting TRBD1. V dropped 5 bases and J dropped 0; count of bases not matched to a gene: 2. The CDR3 totals 14 residues. CDR1 SGHRS and CDR2 YFSETQ come from the germline V gene. CDR3 in amino acids: CASRQGAANYGYTF. CDR3 coding DNA: TGCGCCAGCAGACAGGGGGCCGCTAACTATGGCTACACCTTC.

The V and J genes are TRBV5-1 and TRBJ1-1, with 8 bases identical to TRBD1. CDR3 length: 14 amino acids. Germline V gene lookup returns CDR1 SGHRS and CDR2 YFSETQ. J was trimmed by 11 bases and V by 3 bases; bases with no gene match: 12. The CDR3 spells CASSWVPGDRRAFF. The CDR3 DNA reads TGCGCCAGCAGCTGGGTGCCAGGGGACAGGAGGGCTTTCTTT.

CDR3 bases: TGCGCCAGCAGCCCGTCCGGGGATCCGAACACTGAAGCTTTCTTT. Protein sequence: CASSPSGDPNTEAFF. The chain employs TRBV5-1 and TRBJ1-1, with D uncertain. This CDR3 region has 15 residues. Germline CDR1 reads SGHRS; CDR2 reads YFSETQ. The V and J ends lost 4 bases and 1 base respectively, with 14 bases between them.

This clone was detected only once. The chain combines TRBV9 with TRBJ2-5; D not resolved. The CDR3 loop spans 13 amino acids. Germline CDR1 and CDR2: SGDLS and YYNGEE. Between the trimmed V and J ends, which lost 3 bases and 4 bases, there was a span of 10 bases. This chain's CDR3 is CASSAAVGETQYF. The CDR3 DNA is TGTGCCAGCAGCGCCGCGGTGGGAGAGACCCAGTACTTC.

The chain recombines TRBV5-1 with TRBJ2-5; tentative D call: TRBD2 (5 bases). V was trimmed by 4 bases and J by 3 bases, leaving 13 bases between them. From germline, CDR1 is SGHRS and CDR2 YFSETQ. This CDR3 comprises 14 residues. Here the CDR3 reads CASSPGILKETQYF. CDR3 in DNA: TGCGCCAGCAGCCCGGGAATCCTCAAAGAGACCCAGTACTTC.

This clone appeared a single time. The CDR3 DNA reads as TGCGCCAGCAGTTCTGCAACTAATGAAAAACTGTTTTTT. Its protein product is CASSSATNEKLFF. This chain uses TRBV5-1 with TRBJ1-4; D call uncertain. The CDR3 consists of 13 residues. V was trimmed by 5 bases and J by 0 bases, leaving 5 bases between them. Germline lookup yields CDR1 SGHRS and CDR2 YFSETQ.

This clone is a singleton in its sample. The chain links TRBV24-1 to TRBJ2-1; 7 bases are shared with TRBD2. Losses at the gene ends were 3 bases for V and 3 bases for J; bases not matched to a gene: 4. The CDR3 contains 15 residues. Germline CDR1 reads KGHDR; CDR2 reads SFDVKD. CDR3 sequence reads: CATSDPASGYNEQFF. The CDR3 DNA reads as TGTGCCACCAGTGATCCCGCTAGCGGCTACAATGAGCAGTTCTTC.

The rearrangement uses TRBV28 and TRBJ1-5; D gene ambiguous. The length of the CDR3 is 14 residues. V was shortened by 4 bases and J by 0 bases, with 7 bases between the two germline ends. CDR1 and CDR2 (germline): MDHEN, SYDVKM. CDR3 amino acids: CASSSPYSNQPQHF. The CDR3 DNA follows: TGTGCCAGCAGTTCGCCTTATAGCAATCAGCCCCAGCATTTT.

The CDR3: CASLRDRGVGSSYEQYF. The CDR3 DNA sequence: TGTGCCAGCCTCCGGGACAGGGGAGTGGGAAGCTCCTACGAGCAGTACTTC. The chain couples TRBV2 to TRBJ2-7; 10 bases agree with TRBD1. CDR1 is SNHLY, CDR2 FYNNEI, per germline. V was pared by 8 bases and J by 0 bases, with 13 bases of the junction left unmatched. The CDR3 has 17 residues. Full variable domain (rest looked up from reference TRBV2 and TRBJ2-7): EPEVTQTPSHQVTQMGQEVILRCVPISNHLYFYWYRQILGQKVEFLVSFYNNEISEKSEIFDDQFSVERPDGSNFTLKIRSTKLEDSAMYFCASLRDRGVGSSYEQYFGPGTRLTVT.

The chain joins TRBV3-1 (or the pseudogene TRBV3-2) to TRBJ1-3; D is unclear. V lost 6 bases to trimming and J lost 11 bases, with 11 bases between them. Germline lookup yields CDR1 LGHDT and CDR2 YNNKEL (reference sequence). The CDR3 is 11 amino acids. The CDR3 DNA is TGTGCCAGCAGTCGTGAGAACGCCATATATTTT. As protein: CASSRENAIYF.

This clone was seen a few times. The CDR3 coding sequence is TGTGCCAGCAGCAAAGAAGAAGGGACAGCCGGAAACACCATATATTTT. Translating it yields CASSKEEGTAGNTIYF. This chain connects TRBV21-1 to TRBJ1-3; TRBD1 is the table's D call, not checked against the DNA. TRBV21-1 is a pseudogene. The CDR3 is 16 residues long.

The gene calls are TRBV19 and TRBJ1-5; 7 bases match TRBD1. Germline CDR1 LNHDA, CDR2 SQIVND (reference sequence). This CDR3 region has 17 residues. V lost 0 bases and J lost 1; bases outside the gene matches: 6. CDR3 coding DNA: TGTGCCAGTAGTATAGATCTAGGGGGCAGGAGCAATCAGCCCCAGCATTTT. Amino acid sequence: CASSIDLGGRSNQPQHF.

The rearrangement links TRBV7-6 to TRBJ2-5, with D possibly TRBD2 on 7 matching bases. The V and J ends lost 4 bases and 5 bases respectively, with 20 bases between them. The germline CDR1 and CDR2 sequences are SGHVS and FNYEAQ. The CDR3 runs to 16 residues. Here the CDR3 reads CASSYVDAGAGETQYF. In nucleotides, the CDR3 is TGTGCCAGCAGCTACGTGGATGCGGGGGCGGGGGAGACCCAGTACTTC.